This T cell receptor (beta chain) was sequenced for a study of blood T cells in healthy people across ages. The wider study: Per every two T cells, about one barcoded beta molecule was captured by template switching.

Each sample used at least 6 million PBMCs. Next came a second PCR, run for about 6 to 11 cycles, which used a sample-barcoded 5' primer along with a J-beta primer mix. With 12 random nucleotides, a template-switch adaptor tagged each individual cDNA molecule. TCRdb re-analysed the 5' RACE reads in MiXCR, keeping a single row per CDR3 protein. This sample has approximately 2,000,000 distinct CDR3 sequences; about two fifths occur once, and the top ten carry 20% to 25%. The CDR3 runs 15 residues. Per the germline V gene, CDR1 is PRHDT and CDR2 is FYEKMQ (reference sequence). Trimming removed 0 bases from V and 3 bases from J, with 8 bases in between.

This chain uses TRBV13 with TRBJ1-4; D remains ambiguous. This TCR was recovered from a human donor in good health. Sequencing used blood. The CDR3 here is CASSLGARSNEKLFF. CDR3 DNA sequence: TGTGCCAGCAGCTTAGGAGCAAGGTCTAATGAAAAACTGTTTTTT.